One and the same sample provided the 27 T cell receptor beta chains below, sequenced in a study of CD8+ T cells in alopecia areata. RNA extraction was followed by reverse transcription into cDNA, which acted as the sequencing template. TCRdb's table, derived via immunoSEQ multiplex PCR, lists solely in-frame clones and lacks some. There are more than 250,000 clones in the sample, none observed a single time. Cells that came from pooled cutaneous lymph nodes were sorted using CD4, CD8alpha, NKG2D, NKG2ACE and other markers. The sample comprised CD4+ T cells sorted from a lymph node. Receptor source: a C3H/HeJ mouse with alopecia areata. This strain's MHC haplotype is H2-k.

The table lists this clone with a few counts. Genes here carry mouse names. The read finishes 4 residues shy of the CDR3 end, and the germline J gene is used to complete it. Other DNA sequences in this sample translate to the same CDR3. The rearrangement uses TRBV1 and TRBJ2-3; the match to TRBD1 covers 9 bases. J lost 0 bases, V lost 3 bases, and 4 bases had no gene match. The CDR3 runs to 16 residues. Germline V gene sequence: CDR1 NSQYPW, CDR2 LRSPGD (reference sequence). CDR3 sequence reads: CTCSAGTGTSAETLYF. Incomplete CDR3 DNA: TGCACCTGCAGTGCGGGGACAGGGACGAGTGCAGAA.

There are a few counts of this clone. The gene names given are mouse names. CDR3 amino acids: CASSPTENTGQLYF. The part of the CDR3 DNA that was read is TGTGCCAGCAGTCCGACAGAAAACACCGGG. The J gene is TRBJ2-2, the V gene TRBV14; D may be TRBD1 (5 bases). The read halts 4 residues ahead of the CDR3 end, with the missing end drawn from the germline J gene. There are 14 residues in the CDR3. Trimming cost V 4 bases and J 1 base, with 8 bases left between them. Germline-derived CDR1 and CDR2 are SGHDT and FRDEAV.

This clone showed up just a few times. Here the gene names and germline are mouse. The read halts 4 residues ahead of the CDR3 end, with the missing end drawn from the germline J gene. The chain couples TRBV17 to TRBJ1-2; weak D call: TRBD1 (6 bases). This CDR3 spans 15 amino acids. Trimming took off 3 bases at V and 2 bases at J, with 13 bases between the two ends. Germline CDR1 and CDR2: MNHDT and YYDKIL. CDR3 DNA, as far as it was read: TGTGCTAGCAGTAGTGGGGGGACAATCAACTCC. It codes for CASSSGGTINS. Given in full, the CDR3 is CASSSGGTINSDYTF. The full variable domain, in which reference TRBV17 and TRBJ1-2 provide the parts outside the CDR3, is DTTVKQNPRYKLARVGKPVNLICSQTMNHDTMYWYQKKPNQAPKLLLFYYDKILNREADTFEKFQSSRPNNSFCSLYIGSAGLEYSAMYLCASSSGGTINSDYTFGSGTRLLVI.

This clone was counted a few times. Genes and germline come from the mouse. The part of the CDR3 DNA that was read is TGTGCCAGCAGTATAAGGAACAGTAACTATGCT. It translates to CASSIRNSNYA. The entire CDR3 protein reads CASSIRNSNYAEQFF. The J gene is TRBJ2-1, the V gene TRBV19; D is ambiguous. The read falls 4 residues short of the CDR3 end, and the missing part is taken from the germline J gene. This CDR3 has 15 amino acids. The germline V gene has CDR1 FNHDT and CDR2 SITEND (reference sequence). V was pared by 1 base and J by 0 bases, with 8 bases between.

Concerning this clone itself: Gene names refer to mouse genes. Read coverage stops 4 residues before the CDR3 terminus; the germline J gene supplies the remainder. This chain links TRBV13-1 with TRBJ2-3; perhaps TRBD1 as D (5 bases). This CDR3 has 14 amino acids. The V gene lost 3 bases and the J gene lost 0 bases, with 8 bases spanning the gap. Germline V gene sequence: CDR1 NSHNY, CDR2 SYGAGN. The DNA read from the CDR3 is TGTGCCAGCAGTGTCAAGGGGAGTGCAGAA. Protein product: CASSVKGSAE. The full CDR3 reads CASSVKGSAETLYF.

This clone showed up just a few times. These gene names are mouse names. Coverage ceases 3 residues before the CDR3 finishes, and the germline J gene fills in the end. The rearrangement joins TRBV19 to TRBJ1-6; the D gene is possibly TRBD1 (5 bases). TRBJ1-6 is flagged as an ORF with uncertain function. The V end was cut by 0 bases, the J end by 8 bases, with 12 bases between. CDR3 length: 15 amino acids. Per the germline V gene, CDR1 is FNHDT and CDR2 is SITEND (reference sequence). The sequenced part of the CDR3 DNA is TGTGCCAGCAGTATAGGGGGCAAAGGAGATTCGCCC. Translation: CASSIGGKGDSP. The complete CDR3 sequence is CASSIGGKGDSPLYF.

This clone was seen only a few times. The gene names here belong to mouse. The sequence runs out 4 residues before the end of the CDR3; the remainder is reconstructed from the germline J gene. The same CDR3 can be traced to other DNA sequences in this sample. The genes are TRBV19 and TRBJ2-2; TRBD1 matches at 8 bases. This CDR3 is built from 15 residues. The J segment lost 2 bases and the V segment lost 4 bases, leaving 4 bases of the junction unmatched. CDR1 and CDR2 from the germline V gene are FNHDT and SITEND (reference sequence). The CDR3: CASSPQGANTGQLYF. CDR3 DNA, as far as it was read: TGTGCCAGCAGTCCTCAGGGGGCTAACACCGGG.

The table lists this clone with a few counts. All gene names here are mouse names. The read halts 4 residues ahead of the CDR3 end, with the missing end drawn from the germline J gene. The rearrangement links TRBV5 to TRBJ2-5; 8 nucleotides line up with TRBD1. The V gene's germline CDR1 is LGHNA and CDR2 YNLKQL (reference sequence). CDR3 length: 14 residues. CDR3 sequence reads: CASSQDRGPDTQYF. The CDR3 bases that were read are TGTGCCAGCAGCCAAGACAGGGGGCCAGAC.

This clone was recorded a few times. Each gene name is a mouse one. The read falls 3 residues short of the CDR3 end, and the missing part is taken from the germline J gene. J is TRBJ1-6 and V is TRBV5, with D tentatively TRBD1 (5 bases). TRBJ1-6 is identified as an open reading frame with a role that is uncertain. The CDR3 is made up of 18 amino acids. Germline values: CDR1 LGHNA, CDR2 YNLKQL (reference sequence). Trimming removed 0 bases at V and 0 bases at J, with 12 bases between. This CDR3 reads CASSQDSGGVSYNSPLYF. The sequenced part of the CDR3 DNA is TGTGCCAGCAGCCAAGATAGTGGAGGGGTTTCCTATAATTCGCCC.

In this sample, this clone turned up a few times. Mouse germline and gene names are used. The CDR3 DNA, read in part, is TGTGCCAGCAGCCCCCACTGGGGGGCCTATGCT. Translated: CASSPHWGAYA. The entire CDR3 is CASSPHWGAYAEQFF. The V gene is TRBV5, the J gene TRBJ2-1; 9 positions agree with TRBD2. The observed sequence ends 4 residues before the CDR3 terminus, with the missing tail filled in from the germline J gene. This CDR3 spans 15 amino acids. The trim removed 4 bases at V and 3 bases at J, leaving 4 bases unmatched. Germline CDR1 reads LGHNA; CDR2 reads YNLKQL (reference sequence).

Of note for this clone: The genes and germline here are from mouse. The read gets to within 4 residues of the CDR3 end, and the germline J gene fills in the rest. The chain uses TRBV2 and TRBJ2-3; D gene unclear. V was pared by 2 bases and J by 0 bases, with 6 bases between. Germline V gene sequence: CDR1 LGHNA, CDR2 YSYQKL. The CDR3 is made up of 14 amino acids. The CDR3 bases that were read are TGTGCCAGCAGCCAACCCAGTAGTGCAGAA. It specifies CASSQPSSAE. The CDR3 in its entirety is CASSQPSSAETLYF.

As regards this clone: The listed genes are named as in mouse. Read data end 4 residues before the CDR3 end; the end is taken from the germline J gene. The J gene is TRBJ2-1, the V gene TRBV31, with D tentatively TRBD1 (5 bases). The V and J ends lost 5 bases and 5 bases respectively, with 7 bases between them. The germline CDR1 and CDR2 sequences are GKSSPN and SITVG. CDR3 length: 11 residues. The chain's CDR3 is CAWDSHAEQFF. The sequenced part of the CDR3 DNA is TGTGCCTGGGACAGTCATGCT.

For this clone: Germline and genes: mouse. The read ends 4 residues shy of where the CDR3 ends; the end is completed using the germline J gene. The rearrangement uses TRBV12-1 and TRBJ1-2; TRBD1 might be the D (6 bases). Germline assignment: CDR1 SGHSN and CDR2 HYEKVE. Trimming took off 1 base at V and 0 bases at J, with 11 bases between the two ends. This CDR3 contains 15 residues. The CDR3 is CASSLMDSANSDYTF. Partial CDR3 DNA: TGTGCCAGCTCTCTTATGGACAGTGCAAACTCC.

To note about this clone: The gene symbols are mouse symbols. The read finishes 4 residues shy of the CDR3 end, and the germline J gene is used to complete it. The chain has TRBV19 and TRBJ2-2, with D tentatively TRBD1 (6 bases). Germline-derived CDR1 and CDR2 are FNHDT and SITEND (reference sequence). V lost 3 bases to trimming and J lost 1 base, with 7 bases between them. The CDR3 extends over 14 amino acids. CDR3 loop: CASSKDRNTGQLYF. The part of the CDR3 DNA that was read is TGTGCCAGCAGTAAGGACAGAAACACCGGG.

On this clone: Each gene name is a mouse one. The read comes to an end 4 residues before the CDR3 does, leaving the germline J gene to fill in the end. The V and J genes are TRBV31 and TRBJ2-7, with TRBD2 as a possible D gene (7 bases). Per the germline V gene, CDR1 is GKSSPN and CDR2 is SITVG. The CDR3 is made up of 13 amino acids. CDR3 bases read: TGTGCCTGGAGTCCGAGGGGGGGTCAT. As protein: CAWSPRGGH. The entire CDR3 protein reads CAWSPRGGHEQYF.

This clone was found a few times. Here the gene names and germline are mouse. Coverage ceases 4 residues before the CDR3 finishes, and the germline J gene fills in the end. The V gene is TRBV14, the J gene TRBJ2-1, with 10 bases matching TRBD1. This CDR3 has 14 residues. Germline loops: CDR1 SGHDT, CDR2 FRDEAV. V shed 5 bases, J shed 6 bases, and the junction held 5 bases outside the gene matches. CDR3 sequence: CASRGTGDSAEQFF. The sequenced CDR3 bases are TGTGCCAGCAGAGGGACAGGGGATAGTGCT.

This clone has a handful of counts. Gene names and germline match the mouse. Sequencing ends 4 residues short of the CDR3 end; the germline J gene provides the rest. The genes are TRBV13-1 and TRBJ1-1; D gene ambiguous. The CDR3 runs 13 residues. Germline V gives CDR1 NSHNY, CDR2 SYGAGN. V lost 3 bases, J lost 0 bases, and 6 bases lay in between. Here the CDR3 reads CASSVHANTEVFF. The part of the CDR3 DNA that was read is TGTGCCAGCAGTGTACACGCAAACACA.

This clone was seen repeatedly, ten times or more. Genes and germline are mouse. CDR3 bases read: TGTGCCAGCACAGACAGAAACACCGGG. Its translation: CASTDRNTG. The full CDR3 protein is CASTDRNTGQLYF. J is TRBJ2-2 and V is TRBV13-1; D perhaps matches TRBD1 (5 bases). The read finishes 4 residues shy of the CDR3 end, and the germline J gene is used to complete it. Trimming shortened V by 6 bases and J by 1 base, and 7 bases separated the two germline ends. CDR3 length: 13 residues. Germline CDR1 and CDR2: NSHNY and SYGAGN.

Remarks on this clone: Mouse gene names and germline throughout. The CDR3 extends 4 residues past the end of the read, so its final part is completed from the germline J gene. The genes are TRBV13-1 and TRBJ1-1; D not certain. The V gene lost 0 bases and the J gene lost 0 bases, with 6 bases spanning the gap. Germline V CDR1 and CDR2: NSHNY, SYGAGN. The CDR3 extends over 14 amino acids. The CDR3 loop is CASSDARQNTEVFF. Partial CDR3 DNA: TGTGCCAGCAGTGATGCAAGACAGAACACA.

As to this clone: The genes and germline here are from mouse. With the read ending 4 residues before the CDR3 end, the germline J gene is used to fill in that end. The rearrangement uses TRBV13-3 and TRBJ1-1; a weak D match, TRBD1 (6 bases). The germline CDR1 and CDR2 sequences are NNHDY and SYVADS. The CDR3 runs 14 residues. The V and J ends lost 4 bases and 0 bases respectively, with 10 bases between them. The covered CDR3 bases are TGTGCCAGCAGTAGGGACAACGCAAACACA. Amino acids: CASSRDNANT. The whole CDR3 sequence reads CASSRDNANTEVFF.

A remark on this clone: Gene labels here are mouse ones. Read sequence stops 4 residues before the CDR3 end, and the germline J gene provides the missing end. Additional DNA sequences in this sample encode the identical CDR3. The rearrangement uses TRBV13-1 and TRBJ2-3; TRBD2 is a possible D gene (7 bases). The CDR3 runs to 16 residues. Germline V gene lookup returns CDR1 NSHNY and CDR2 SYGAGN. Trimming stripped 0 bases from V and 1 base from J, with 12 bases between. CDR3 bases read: TGTGCCAGCAGTGATGGAGGGGGGCGGGGTGCAGAA. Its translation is CASSDGGGRGAE. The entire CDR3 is CASSDGGGRGAETLYF.

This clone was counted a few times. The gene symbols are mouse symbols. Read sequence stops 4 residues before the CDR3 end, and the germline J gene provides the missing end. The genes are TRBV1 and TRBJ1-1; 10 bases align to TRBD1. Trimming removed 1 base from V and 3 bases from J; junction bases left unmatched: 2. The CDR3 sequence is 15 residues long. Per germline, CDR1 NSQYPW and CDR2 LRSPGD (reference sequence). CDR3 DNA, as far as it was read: TGCACCTGCAGTGCAGCCGGGACAGGGGACACA. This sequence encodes CTCSAAGTGDT. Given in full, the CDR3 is CTCSAAGTGDTEVFF.

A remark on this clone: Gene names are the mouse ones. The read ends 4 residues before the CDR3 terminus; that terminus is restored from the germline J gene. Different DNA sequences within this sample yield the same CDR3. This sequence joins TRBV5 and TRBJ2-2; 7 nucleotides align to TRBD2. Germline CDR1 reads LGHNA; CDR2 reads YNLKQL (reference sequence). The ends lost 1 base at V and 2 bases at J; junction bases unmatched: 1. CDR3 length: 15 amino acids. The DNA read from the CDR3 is TGTGCCAGCAGCCAAGTACTGGGGAACACCGGG. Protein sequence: CASSQVLGNTG. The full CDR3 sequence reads CASSQVLGNTGQLYF.

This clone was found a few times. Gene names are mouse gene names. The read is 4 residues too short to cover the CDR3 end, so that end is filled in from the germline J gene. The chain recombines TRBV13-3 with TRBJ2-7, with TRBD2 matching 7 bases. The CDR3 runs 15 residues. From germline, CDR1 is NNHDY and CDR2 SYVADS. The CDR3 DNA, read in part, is TGTGCCAGCAGTGATCCGCTGGGGGTTCCTTAT. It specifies CASSDPLGVPY. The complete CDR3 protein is CASSDPLGVPYEQYF.

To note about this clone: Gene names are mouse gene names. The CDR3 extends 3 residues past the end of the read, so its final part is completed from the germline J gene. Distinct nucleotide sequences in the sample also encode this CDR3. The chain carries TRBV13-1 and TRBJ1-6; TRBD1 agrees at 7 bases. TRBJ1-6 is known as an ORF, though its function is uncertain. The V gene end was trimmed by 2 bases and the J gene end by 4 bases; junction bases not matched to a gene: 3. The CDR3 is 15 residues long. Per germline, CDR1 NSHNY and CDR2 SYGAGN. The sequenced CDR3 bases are TGTGCCAGCAGTGAGGGGGACAGATATAATTCGCCC. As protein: CASSEGDRYNSP. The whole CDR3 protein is CASSEGDRYNSPLYF.

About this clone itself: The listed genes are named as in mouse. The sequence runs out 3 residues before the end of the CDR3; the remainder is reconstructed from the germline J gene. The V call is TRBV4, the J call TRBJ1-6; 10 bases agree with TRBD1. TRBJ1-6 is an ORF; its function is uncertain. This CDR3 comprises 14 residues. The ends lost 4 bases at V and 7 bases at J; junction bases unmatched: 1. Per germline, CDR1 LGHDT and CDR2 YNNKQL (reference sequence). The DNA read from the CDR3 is TGTGCCAGCAGCTCGACAGGGGGCAATTCGCCC. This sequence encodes CASSSTGGNSP. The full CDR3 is CASSSTGGNSPLYF.

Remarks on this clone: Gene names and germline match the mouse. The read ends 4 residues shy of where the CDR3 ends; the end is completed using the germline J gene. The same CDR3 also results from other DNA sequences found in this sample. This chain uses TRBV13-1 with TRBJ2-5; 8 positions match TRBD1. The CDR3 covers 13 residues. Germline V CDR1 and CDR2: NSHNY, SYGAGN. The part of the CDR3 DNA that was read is TGTGCCAGCTCCCGGGACAGGCAGGAC. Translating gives CASSRDRQD. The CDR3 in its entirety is CASSRDRQDTQYF.